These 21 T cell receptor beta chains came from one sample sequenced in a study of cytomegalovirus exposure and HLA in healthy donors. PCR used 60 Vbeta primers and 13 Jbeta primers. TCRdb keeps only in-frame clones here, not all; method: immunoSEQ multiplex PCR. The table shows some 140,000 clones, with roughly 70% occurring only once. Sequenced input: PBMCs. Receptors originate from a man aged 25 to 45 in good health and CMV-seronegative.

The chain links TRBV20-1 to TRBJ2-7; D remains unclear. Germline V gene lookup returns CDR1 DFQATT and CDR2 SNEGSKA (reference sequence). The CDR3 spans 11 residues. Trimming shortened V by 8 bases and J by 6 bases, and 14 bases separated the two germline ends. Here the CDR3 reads CSIAPASEQYF. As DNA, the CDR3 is TGCAGTATAGCACCGGCCTCCGAGCAGTACTTC.

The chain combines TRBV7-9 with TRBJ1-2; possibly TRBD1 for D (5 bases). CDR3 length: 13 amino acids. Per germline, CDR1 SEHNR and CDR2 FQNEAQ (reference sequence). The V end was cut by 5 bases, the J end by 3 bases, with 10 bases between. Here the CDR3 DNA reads TGTGCCAGCAGCGTCGAACAGGACTATGGCTACACCTTC. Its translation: CASSVEQDYGYTF.

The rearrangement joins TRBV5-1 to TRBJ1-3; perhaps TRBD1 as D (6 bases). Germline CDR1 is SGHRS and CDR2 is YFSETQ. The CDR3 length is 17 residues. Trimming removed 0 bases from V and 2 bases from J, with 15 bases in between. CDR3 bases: TGCGCCAGCAGCTTGGGTTTCGGGGGGCAGACTGGAAACACCATATATTTT. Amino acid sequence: CASSLGFGGQTGNTIYF.

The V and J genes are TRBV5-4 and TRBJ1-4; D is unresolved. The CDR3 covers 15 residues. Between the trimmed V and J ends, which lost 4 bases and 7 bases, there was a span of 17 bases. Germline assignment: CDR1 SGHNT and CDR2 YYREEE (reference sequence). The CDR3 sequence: CASSTPTPGGEKLFF. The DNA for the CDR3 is TGTGCCAGCAGCACACCGACACCCGGAGGTGAAAAACTGTTTTTT.

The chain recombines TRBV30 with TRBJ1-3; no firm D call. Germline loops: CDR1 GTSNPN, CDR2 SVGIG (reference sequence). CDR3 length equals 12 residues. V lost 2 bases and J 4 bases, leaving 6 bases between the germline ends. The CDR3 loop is CAWSLEGNTIYF. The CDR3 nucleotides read TGTGCCTGGAGTTTGGAGGGAAACACCATATATTTT.

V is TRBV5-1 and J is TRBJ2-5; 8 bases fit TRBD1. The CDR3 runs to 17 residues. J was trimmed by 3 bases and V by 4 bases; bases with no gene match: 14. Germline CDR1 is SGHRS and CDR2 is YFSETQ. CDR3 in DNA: TGCGCCAGCAGCACTGACAGGGGACGTAGAATAAAAGAGACCCAGTACTTC. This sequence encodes CASSTDRGRRIKETQYF.

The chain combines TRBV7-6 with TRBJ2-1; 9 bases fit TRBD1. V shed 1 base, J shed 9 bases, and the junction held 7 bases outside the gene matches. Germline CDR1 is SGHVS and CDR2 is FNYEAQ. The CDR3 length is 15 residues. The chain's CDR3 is CASSLGTGDFVEQFF. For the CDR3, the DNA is TGTGCCAGCAGCTTAGGGACAGGGGATTTTGTTGAGCAGTTCTTC. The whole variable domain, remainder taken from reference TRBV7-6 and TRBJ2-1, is GAGVSQSPRYKVTKRGQDVALRCDPISGHVSLYWYRQALGQGPEFLTYFNYEAQQDKSGLPNDRFSAERPEGSISTLTIQRTEQRDSAMYRCASSLGTGDFVEQFFGPGTRLTVL.

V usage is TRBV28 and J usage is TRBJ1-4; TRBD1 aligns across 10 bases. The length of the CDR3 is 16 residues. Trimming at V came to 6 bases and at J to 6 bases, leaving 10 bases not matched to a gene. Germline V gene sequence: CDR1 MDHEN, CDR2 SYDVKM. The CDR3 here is CASRAQPGQGHEKLFF. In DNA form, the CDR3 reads TGTGCCAGCAGAGCACAGCCGGGACAGGGGCATGAAAAACTGTTTTTT.

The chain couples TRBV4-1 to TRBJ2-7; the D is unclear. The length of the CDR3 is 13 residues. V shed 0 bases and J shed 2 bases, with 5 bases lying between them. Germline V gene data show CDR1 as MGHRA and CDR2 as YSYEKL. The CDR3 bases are TGCGCCAGCAGCCAAGATGACACCTACGAGCAGTACTTC. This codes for CASSQDDTYEQYF.

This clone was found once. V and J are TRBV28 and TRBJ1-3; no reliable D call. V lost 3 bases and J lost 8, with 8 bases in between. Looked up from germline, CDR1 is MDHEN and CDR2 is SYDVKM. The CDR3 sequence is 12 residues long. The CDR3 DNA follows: TGTGCCAGCAGTTTGGGAGGTCACACCATATATTTT. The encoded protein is CASSLGGHTIYF. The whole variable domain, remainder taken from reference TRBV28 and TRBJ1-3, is DVKVTQSSRYLVKRTGEKVFLECVQDMDHENMFWYRQDPGLGLRLIYFSYDVKMKEKGDIPEGYSVSREKKERFSLILESASTNQTSMYLCASSLGGHTIYFGEGSWLTVV.

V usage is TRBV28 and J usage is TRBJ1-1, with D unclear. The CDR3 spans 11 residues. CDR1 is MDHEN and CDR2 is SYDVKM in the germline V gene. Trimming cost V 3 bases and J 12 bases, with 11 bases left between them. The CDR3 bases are TGTGCCAGCAGTTTTATTCGGGGAACTTTCTTT. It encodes CASSFIRGTFF.

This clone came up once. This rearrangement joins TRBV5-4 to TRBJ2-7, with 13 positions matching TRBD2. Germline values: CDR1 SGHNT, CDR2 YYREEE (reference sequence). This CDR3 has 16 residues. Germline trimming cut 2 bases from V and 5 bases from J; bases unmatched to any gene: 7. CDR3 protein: CASSFGLAGDRNEQYF. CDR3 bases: TGTGCCAGCAGCTTCGGACTAGCGGGGGATAGGAACGAGCAGTACTTC.

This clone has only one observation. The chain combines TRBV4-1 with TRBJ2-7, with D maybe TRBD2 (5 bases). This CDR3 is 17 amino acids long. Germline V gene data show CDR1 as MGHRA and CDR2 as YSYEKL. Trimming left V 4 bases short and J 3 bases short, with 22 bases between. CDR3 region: CASSPLSVGSLGYEQYF. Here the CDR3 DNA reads TGCGCCAGCAGCCCCCTATCGGTGGGGAGCTTAGGCTACGAGCAGTACTTC.

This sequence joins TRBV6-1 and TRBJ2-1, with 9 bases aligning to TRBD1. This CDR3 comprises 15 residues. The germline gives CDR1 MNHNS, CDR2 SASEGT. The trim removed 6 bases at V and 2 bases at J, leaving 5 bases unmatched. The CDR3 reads CASRTDRGTYNEQFF. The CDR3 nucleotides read TGTGCCAGCAGGACCGACAGGGGGACCTACAATGAGCAGTTCTTC.

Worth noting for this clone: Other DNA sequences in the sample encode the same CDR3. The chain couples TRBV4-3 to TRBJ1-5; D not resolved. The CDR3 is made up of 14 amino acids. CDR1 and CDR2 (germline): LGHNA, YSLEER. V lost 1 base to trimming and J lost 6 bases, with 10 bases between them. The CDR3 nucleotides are TGCGCCAGCAGCCAAGTCGAGGGAGTTCAGCCCCAGCATTTT. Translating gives CASSQVEGVQPQHF.

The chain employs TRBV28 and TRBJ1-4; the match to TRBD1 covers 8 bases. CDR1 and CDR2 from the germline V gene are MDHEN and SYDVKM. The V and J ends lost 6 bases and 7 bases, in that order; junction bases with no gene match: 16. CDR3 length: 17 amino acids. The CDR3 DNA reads TGTGCCAGCAGGCTCGGCGGGACAGGCCCTTTCCGTGAAAAACTGTTTTTT. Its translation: CASRLGGTGPFREKLFF.

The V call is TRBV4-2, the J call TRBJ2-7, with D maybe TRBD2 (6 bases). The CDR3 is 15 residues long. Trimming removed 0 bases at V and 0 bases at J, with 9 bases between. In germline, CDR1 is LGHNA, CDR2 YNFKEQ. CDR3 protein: CASSQEGTASYEQYF. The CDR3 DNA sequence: TGTGCCAGCAGCCAAGAGGGGACTGCCTCCTACGAGCAGTACTTC.

CDR3 protein: CASSLDTDEQYF. The CDR3 DNA sequence: TGTGCCAGCAGCCTGGACACGGACGAGCAGTACTTC. V is TRBV6-6 and J is TRBJ2-7, with TRBD1 as a possible D gene (5 bases). This CDR3 has 12 residues. With 6 bases removed from V and 5 bases from J, the gap between germline ends came to 11 bases. Germline loops: CDR1 MNHNY, CDR2 SVGAGI (reference sequence).

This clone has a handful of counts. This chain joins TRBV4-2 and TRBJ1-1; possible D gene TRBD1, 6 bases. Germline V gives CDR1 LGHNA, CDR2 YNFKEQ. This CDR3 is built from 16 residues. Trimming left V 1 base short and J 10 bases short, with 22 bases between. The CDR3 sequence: CASSQGTEGLSRLAFF. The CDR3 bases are TGTGCCAGCAGCCAAGGGACAGAGGGCCTTAGTCGTCTAGCTTTCTTT.

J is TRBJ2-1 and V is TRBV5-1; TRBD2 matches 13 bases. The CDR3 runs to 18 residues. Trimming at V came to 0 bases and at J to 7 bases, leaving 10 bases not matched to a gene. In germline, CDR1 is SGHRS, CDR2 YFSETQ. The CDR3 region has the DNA TGCGCCAGCAGCTTGGCCGGGATGACTAGCGGGAGGCGAAATGAGCAGTTCTTC. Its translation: CASSLAGMTSGRRNEQFF.

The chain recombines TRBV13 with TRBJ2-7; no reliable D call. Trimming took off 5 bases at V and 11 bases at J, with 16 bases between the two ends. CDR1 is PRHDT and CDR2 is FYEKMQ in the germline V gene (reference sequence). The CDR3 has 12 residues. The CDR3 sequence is CASSPRSFLKYF. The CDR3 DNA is TGTGCCAGCAGCCCCAGGTCATTTCTAAAGTACTTC.